This entry is about one TCR beta chain. The entry originates in a study of blood T cell repertoires in COVID-19. Sequencing used immunoSEQ multiplex PCR; TCRdb keeps in-frame clones, though not all of them. This sample has 200,000 to 250,000 clones, with around 83% found just once. The TCR sequence derives from a human donor in a cohort sampled during active COVID-19. Specimen: peripheral blood.

CDR3 in DNA: TGTGCCAGCAGTTTTGGCGGGTTCAGGGAGACCCAGTACTTC. It specifies CASSFGGFRETQYF. The chain combines TRBV6-5 with TRBJ2-5; tentative D call: TRBD2 (5 bases). CDR3 length: 14 amino acids. Germline V gene data show CDR1 as MNHEY and CDR2 as SVGAGI. The germline V and J ends were trimmed by 4 bases and 5 bases, with 14 bases remaining between them.